This TCR beta chain originates from a study of cytomegalovirus exposure and HLA in healthy donors. Study-wide points: V- and J-gene trimming of TCR beta was linked (in a later analysis) to a missense DCLRE1C variant. Listed as cytomegalovirus-associated were around 160 TCR beta chains.

It was with 60 Vbeta and 13 Jbeta primers that the PCR ran. Assay used: immunoSEQ multiplex PCR; TCRdb lists only in-frame clones, some missing. Of under 200,000 clones in the sample, 65% to 85% were seen once. A remark on this clone: Its antigen is not known.

Germline CDR1 MNHNS, CDR2 SASEGT. The J segment lost 1 base and the V segment lost 4 bases, leaving 3 bases of the junction unmatched. The CDR3 contains 14 residues. Material: PBMCs. J is TRBJ2-7 and V is TRBV6-1, with 8 bases lining up with TRBD1. This clonotype was sampled from a woman aged 45 to 65 in good health and CMV-seropositive. CDR3: CASSVTGGSYEQYF. The CDR3 DNA follows: TGTGCCAGCAGTGTTACAGGGGGGTCCTACGAGCAGTACTTC.